This TCR beta chain was found in a study of shared clonotypes between healthy human individuals. Clones were read by immunoSEQ multiplex PCR, and TCRdb kept only the in-frame ones, dropping some. The repertoire holds 1 million to 1.3 million clones, with more than 75% as singletons. Regarding this clone: Antigen unknown.

Whole-study results and caveats: Naive subsets generally exceeded memory subsets in estimated richness. Genetic and exposure-history diversity was limited by the small donor number.

The sequence derives from a man between 18 and 29 years old in good health. Some clones in this sample may be carry-over from other donors' samples. The sequenced sample consisted of memory CD4+ T cells from PBMCs. Subset described: CD45RA-negative fraction.

This chain's CDR3 is CASSAVGTASGEQFF. The DNA of the CDR3 is TGTGCCAGCAGCGCCGTCGGGACAGCCAGCGGTGAGCAGTTCTTC. The chain carries TRBV2 and TRBJ2-1, with 7 nucleotides matching TRBD1. CDR1 and CDR2 (germline): SNHLY, FYNNEI. The CDR3 spans 15 residues. V lost 6 bases and J lost 9; bases outside the gene matches: 14.